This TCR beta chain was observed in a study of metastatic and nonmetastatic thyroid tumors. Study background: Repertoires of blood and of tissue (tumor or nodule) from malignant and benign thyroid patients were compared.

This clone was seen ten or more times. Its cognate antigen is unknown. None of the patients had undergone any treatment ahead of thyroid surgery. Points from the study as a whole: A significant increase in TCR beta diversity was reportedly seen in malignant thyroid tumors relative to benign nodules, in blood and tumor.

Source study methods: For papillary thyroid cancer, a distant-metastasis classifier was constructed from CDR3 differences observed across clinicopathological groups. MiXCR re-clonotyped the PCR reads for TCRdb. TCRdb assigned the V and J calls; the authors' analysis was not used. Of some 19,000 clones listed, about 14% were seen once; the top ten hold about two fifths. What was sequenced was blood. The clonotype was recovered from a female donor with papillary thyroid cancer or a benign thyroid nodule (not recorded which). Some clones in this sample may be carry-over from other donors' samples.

The CDR3 loop reads CATPTSGGLWSGANEQFF. The DNA for the CDR3 is TGTGCCACTCCGACTAGCGGGGGGTTGTGGAGCGGGGCCAATGAGCAGTTCTTC. The gene calls are TRBV24-1 and TRBJ2-1; TRBD2 agrees at 13 bases. Germline-derived CDR1 and CDR2 are KGHDR and SFDVKD. The CDR3 covers 18 residues. J gave up 6 bases and V 10 bases, and 17 bases lay outside the gene matches.